This T cell receptor beta chain comes out of a study of shared clonotypes between healthy human individuals. Overall study: The cohort comprised a couple of women and a few men. Their ages spanned 18 to 49 years. Whole-study results and caveats: Only blood samples were collected, and tissue repertoires likely differ.

The CDR3 totals 13 residues. V shed 4 bases and J shed 6 bases, with 13 bases lying between them. Germline V gene sequence: CDR1 SGHRS, CDR2 YFSETQ. Notes on this clone: Its specificity is not known.

Clones were sequenced by immunoSEQ multiplex PCR, and TCRdb holds only the in-frame ones, with some missing. The sample includes around 500,000 clones, around three quarters of them seen just once. Adult donors, all healthy and HIV-negative, had no recent acute infections or vaccinations. Around 100 million PBMCs were counted before genomic DNA extraction. The J gene is TRBJ1-1, the V gene TRBV5-1; maybe TRBD1 (6 bases). The sequence came from a woman between 35 and 50 years old in good health. Some clones in this sample may be carry-over from other donors' samples. The sample comprised PBMCs. The chain's CDR3 is CASSQQGGPEAFF. The CDR3 DNA sequence: TGCGCCAGCAGCCAACAGGGAGGCCCTGAAGCTTTCTTT.